Here is one T cell receptor (beta chain) with its context. The antigen is not known. Libraries were made from TCR beta cDNA, and they carried unique molecular identifiers. One entry per CDR3 protein, called by TCRdb with MiXCR from the PCR reads. Here the sample spans about 760,000 distinct CDR3 sequences, about 32% being singletons. The source of the sample is a study of post-analysis software for immune sequencing data. Looking at the study overall: As for disease course, relapsing-remitting, secondary progressive and progressive-relapsing multiple sclerosis were all included. The study, taken as a whole, reports: TRBV segments more frequent in patients than in controls numbered five and included TRBV5-6, TRBV5-1 and TRBV20-1.

With V trimmed by 7 bases and J by 2 bases, 9 bases remained unmatched. The CDR3 consists of 14 residues. Germline CDR1 and CDR2: SQVTM and ANQGSEA. Input material: blood. This receptor was obtained from a girl aged 10-17 years with multiple sclerosis. V and J are TRBV29-1 and TRBJ2-3; the match to TRBD1 covers 7 bases. DNA for the CDR3: TGCAGCGGTTCGGGACAGCTCCTCACAGATACGCAGTATTTT. This sequence encodes CSGSGQLLTDTQYF.